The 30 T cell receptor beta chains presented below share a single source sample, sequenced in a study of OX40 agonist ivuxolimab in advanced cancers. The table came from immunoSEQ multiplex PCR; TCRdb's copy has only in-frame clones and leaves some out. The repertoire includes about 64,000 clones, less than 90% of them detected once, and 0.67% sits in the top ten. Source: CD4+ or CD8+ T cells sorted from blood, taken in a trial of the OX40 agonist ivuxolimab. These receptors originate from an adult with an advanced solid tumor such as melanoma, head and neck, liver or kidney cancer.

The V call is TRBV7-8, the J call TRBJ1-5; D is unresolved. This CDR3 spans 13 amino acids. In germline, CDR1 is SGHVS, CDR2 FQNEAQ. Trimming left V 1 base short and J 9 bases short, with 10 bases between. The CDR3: CASSLVGPTPQHF. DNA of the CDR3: TGTGCCAGCAGCTTAGTTGGGCCCACGCCCCAGCATTTT.

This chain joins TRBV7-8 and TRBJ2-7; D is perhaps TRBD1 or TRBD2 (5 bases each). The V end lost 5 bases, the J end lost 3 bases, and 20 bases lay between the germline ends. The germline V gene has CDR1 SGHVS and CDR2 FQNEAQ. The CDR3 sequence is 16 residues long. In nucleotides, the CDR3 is TGTGCCAGCAGCCGAGGGGTGAGAGGGGCGTACTACGAGCAGTACTTC. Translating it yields CASSRGVRGAYYEQYF.

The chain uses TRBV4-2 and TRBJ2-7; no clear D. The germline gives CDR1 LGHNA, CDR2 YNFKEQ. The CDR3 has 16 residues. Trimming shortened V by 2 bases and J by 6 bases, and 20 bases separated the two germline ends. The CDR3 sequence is CASSQRVRASSGEQYF. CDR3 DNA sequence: TGTGCCAGCAGCCAAAGAGTTAGGGCGTCATCAGGCGAGCAGTACTTC.

The CDR3 DNA follows: TGTGCCAGCAAGGGGGTAGAGTACCAAGAGACCCAGTACTTC. Protein product: CASKGVEYQETQYF. The gene calls are TRBV7-8 and TRBJ2-5, with D perhaps matching TRBD1 (6 bases). V gave up 7 bases and J gave up 0 bases, with 12 bases separating them. The CDR3 totals 14 residues. In germline, CDR1 is SGHVS, CDR2 FQNEAQ.

The CDR3 sequence is CAWGERIRYTF. The CDR3 DNA follows: TGTGCCTGGGGGGAGCGCATTCGTTACACCTTC. The chain recombines TRBV30 with TRBJ1-2; D gene unclear. V lost 5 bases to trimming and J lost 11 bases, with 15 bases between them. Germline CDR1 is GTSNPN and CDR2 is SVGIG (reference sequence). The CDR3 contains 11 residues.

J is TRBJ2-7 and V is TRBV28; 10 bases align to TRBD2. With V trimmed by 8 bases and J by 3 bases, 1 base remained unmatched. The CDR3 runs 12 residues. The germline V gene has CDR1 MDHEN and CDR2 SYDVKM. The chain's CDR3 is CASGTSDYEQYF. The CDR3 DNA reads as TGTGCCAGCGGGACTAGCGACTACGAGCAGTACTTC.

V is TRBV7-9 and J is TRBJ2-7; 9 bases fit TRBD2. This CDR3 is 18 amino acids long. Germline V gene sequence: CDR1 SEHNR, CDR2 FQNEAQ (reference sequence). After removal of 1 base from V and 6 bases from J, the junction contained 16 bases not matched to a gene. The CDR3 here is CASSLGASGAGGRAEQYF. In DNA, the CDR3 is TGTGCCAGCAGCTTAGGGGCCAGCGGAGCGGGAGGTCGGGCCGAGCAGTACTTC.

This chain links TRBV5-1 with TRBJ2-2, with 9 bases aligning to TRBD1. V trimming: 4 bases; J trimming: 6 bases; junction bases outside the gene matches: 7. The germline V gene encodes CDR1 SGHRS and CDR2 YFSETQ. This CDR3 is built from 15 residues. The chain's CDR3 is CASSLRTGAAGELFF. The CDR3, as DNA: TGCGCCAGCAGCCTAAGGACAGGGGCCGCCGGGGAGCTGTTTTTT.

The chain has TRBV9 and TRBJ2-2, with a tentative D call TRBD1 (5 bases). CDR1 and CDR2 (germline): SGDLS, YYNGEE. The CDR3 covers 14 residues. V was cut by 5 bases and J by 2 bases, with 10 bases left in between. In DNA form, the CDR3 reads TGTGCCAGCAGAATGGGGCCCAACACCGGGGAGCTGTTTTTT. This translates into CASRMGPNTGELFF.

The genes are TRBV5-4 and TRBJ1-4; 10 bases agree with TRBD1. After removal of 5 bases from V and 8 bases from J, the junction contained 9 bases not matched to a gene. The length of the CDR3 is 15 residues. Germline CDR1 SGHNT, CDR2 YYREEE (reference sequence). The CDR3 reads CASRRSGTGEEKLFF. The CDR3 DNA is TGTGCCAGCAGGCGCTCCGGGACAGGGGAGGAAAAACTGTTTTTT. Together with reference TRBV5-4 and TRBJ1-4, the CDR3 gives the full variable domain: ETGVTQSPTHLIKTRGQQVTLRCSSQSGHNTVSWYQQALGQGPQFIFQYYREEENGRGNFPPRFSGLQFPNYSSELNVNALELDDSALYLCASRRSGTGEEKLFFGSGTQLSVL.

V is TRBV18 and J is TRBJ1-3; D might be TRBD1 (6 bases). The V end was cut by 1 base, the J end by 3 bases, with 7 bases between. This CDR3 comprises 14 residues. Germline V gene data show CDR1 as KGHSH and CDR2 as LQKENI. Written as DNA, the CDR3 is TGTGCCAGCTCACCACGGGGGCTTGGAAACACCATATATTTT. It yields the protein CASSPRGLGNTIYF.

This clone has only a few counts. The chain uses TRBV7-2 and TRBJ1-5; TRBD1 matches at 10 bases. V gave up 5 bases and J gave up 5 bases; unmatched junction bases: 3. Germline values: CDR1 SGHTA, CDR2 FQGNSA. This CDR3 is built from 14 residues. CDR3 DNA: TGTGCCAGCAGCGTGACAGGGGGCGATCAGCCCCAGCATTTT. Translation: CASSVTGGDQPQHF. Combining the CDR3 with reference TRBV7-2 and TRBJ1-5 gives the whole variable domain GAGVSQSPSNKVTEKGKDVELRCDPISGHTALYWYRQSLGQGLEFLIYFQGNSAPDKSGLPSDRFSAERTGGSVSTLTIQRTQQEDSAVYLCASSVTGGDQPQHFGDGTRLSIL.

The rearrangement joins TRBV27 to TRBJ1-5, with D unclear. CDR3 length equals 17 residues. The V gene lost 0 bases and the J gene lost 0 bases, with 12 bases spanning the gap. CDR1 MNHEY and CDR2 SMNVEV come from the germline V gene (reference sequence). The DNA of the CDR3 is TGTGCCAGCAGTTTATCCTGGTTCGGGCTTAGCAATCAGCCCCAGCATTTT. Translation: CASSLSWFGLSNQPQHF.

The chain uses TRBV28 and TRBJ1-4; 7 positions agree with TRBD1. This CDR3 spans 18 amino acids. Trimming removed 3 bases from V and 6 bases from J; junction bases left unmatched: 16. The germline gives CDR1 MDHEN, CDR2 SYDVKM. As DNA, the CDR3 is TGTGCCAGCAGTTTTCCTATCTCGACAGGGAAGGATGATGAAAAACTGTTTTTT. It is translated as CASSFPISTGKDDEKLFF.

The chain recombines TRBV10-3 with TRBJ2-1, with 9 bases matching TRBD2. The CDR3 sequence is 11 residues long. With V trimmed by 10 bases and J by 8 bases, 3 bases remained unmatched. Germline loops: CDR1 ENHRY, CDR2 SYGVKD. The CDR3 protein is CATVAGDEQFF. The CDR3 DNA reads TGTGCCACCGTAGCGGGAGATGAGCAGTTCTTC.

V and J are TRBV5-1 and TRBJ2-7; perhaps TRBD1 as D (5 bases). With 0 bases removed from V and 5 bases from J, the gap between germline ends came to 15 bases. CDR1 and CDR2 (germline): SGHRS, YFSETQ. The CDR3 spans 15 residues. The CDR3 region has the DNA TGCGCCAGCAGCTTGGCAGGGAACCATCTGAACGAGCAGTACTTC. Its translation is CASSLAGNHLNEQYF.

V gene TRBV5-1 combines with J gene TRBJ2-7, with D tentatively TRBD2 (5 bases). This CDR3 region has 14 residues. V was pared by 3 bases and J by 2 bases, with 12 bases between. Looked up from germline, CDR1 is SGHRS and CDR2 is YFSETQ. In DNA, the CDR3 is TGCGCCAGCAGCTCAAAGACCGGGACCTACGAGCAGTACTTC. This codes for CASSSKTGTYEQYF.

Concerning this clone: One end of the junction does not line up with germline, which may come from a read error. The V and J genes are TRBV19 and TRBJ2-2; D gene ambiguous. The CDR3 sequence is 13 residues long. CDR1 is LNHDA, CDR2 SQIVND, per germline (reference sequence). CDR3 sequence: CASRIGNTGELFF. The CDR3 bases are TGTGCCAGTAGAATAGGGAACACCGGGGAGCTGTTTTTT.

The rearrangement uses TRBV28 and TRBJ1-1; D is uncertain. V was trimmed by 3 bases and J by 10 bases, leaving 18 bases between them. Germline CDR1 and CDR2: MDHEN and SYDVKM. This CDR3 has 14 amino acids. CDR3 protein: CASSLGVEGLGAFF. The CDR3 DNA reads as TGTGCCAGCAGTTTGGGTGTAGAAGGATTGGGAGCTTTCTTT.

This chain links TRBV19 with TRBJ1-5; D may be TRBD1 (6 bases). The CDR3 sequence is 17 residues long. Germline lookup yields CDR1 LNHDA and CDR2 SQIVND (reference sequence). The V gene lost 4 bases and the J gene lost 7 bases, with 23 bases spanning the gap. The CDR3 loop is CASSTPGDSDNLQPQHF. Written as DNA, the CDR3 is TGTGCCAGTAGTACGCCAGGGGACTCGGACAATCTGCAGCCCCAGCATTTT.

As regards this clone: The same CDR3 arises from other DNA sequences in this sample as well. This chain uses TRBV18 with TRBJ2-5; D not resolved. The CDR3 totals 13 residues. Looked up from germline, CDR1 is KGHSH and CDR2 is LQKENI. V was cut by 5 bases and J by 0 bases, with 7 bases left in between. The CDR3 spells CASSSLYQETQYF. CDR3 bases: TGTGCCAGCTCAAGCCTGTACCAAGAGACCCAGTACTTC.

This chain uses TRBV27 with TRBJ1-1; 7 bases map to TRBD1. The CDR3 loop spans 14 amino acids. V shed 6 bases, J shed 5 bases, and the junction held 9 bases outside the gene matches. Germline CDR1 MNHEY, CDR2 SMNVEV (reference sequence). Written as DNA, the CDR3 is TGTGCCAGCAGACGTGGACAGGTAGAAACTGAAGCTTTCTTT. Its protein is CASRRGQVETEAFF.

The CDR3 nucleotides are TGTGCCAGCAGCTTAAGACTAAAGGCTGGGGAGCTGTTTTTT. Amino acid sequence: CASSLRLKAGELFF. The chain links TRBV7-3 to TRBJ2-2; tentative D call: TRBD2 (5 bases). The ends were cut back, 1 base at V and 8 bases at J, with 11 bases in the middle. Per germline, CDR1 SGHTA and CDR2 FQGTGA. This CDR3 is 14 amino acids long.

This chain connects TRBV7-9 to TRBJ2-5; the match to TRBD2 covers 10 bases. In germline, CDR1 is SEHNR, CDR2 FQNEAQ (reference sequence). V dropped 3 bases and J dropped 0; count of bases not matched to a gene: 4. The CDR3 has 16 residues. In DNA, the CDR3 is TGTGCCAGCAGCTTGGGACTAGCGCTTTACCAAGAGACCCAGTACTTC. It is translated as CASSLGLALYQETQYF.

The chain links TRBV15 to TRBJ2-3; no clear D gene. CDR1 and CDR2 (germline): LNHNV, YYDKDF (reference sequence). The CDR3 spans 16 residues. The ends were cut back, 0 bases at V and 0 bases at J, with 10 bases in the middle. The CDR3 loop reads CATSRDNLESTDTQYF. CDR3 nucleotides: TGTGCCACCAGCAGAGATAACCTGGAGAGCACAGATACGCAGTATTTT.

The CDR3: CASSPTQTGVTEAFF. The CDR3 bases are TGCGCCAGCAGCCCTACCCAGACAGGGGTTACTGAAGCTTTCTTT. The V gene is TRBV5-1, the J gene TRBJ1-1, with 8 bases matching TRBD1. The CDR3 is 15 residues long. Germline V gene lookup returns CDR1 SGHRS and CDR2 YFSETQ. Trimming removed 4 bases from V and 5 bases from J; junction bases left unmatched: 10.

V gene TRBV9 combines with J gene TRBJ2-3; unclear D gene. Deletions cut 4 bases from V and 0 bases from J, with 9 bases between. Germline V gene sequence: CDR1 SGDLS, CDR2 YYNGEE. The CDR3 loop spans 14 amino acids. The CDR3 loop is CASSRRMSTDTQYF. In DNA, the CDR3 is TGTGCCAGCAGCCGCCGGATGAGCACAGATACGCAGTATTTT.

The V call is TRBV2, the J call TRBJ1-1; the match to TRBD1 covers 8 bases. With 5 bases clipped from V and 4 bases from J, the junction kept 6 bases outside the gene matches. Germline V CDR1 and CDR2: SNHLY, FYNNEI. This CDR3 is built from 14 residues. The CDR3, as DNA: TGTGCCAGCAGTTTTGACAGGGGCGCCACTGAAGCTTTCTTT. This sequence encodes CASSFDRGATEAFF. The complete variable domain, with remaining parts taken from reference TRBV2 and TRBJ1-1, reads EPEVTQTPSHQVTQMGQEVILRCVPISNHLYFYWYRQILGQKVEFLVSFYNNEISEKSEIFDDQFSVERPDGSNFTLKIRSTKLEDSAMYFCASSFDRGATEAFFGQGTRLTVV.

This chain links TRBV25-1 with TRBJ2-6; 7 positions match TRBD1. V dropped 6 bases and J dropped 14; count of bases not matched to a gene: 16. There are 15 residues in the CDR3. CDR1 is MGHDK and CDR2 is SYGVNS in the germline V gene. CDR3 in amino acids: CASRAAGTALNILTF. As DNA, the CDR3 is TGTGCCAGCAGGGCGGCCGGGACAGCGCTAAACATCCTGACTTTC.

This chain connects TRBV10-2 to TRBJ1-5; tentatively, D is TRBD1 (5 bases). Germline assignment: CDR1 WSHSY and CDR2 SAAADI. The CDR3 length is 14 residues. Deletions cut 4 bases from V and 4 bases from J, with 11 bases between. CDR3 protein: CASSVGVLNQPQHF. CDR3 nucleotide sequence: TGCGCCAGCAGTGTGGGGGTGTTGAATCAGCCCCAGCATTTT.